This T cell receptor beta chain was sequenced during a study of T cell changes during pregnancy in multiple sclerosis. Trimming shortened V by 0 bases and J by 4 bases, and 5 bases separated the two germline ends. Germline V gene lookup returns CDR1 SGHRS and CDR2 YFSETQ. CDR3 length: 13 residues. Produced via immunoSEQ multiplex PCR; TCRdb's table is partial and in-frame only. Of roughly 29,000 clones in the sample, 93% are singletons; the top ten hold 0.43%. The receptor was isolated from a female donor with multiple sclerosis, enrolled in a pregnancy study. The sample in question was CD4+ T cells from peripheral blood mononuclear cells, obtained after pregnancy. The V gene is TRBV5-1, the J gene TRBJ1-3, with D unclear. This chain's CDR3 is CASSLGEGNTIYF. Written as DNA, the CDR3 is TGCGCCAGCAGCTTGGGCGAGGGAAACACCATATATTTT.